Below, 19 T cell receptor beta chains from the same sample are listed, as sequenced in a study of cytomegalovirus exposure and HLA in healthy donors. PCR involved 60 Vbeta and 13 Jbeta primers. Assay: immunoSEQ multiplex PCR; the TCRdb copy retains only in-frame clones and omits some. The sample holds over 150,000 clones, approximately 78% seen once. What was sequenced was PBMCs. The receptors here all came from a girl aged 2 to 9 in good health and CMV-seropositive.

This clone has only one observation. The CDR3 DNA is TGTGCCAGCAGCTCCCAGGGGGGTGTCCGTGGCTACACCTTC. Protein: CASSSQGGVRGYTF. The chain combines TRBV7-8 with TRBJ1-2, with 7 positions matching TRBD1. Germline lookup yields CDR1 SGHVS and CDR2 FQNEAQ. The junction had 9 bases not matched to a gene; V was cut back by 4 bases and J by 7 bases. The CDR3 extends over 14 amino acids. The whole variable domain, remainder taken from reference TRBV7-8 and TRBJ1-2, is GAGVSQSPRYKVAKRGQDVALRCDPISGHVSLFWYQQALGQGPEFLTYFQNEAQLDKSGLPSDRFFAERPEGSVSTLKIQRTQQEDSAVYLCASSSQGGVRGYTFGSGTRLTVV.

This clone has a single count. The genes are TRBV30 and TRBJ1-2; weak D call: TRBD1 (6 bases). This CDR3 region has 12 residues. V was shortened by 0 bases and J by 7 bases, with 9 bases between the two germline ends. The germline CDR1 and CDR2 sequences are GTSNPN and SVGIG (reference sequence). The chain's CDR3 is CAWSVGAGGYTF. DNA for the CDR3: TGTGCCTGGAGTGTGGGGGCCGGTGGCTACACCTTC.

CDR3: CATSGRQGEMNTEAFF. The CDR3 nucleotides are TGTGCCACCAGCGGGCGACAGGGGGAAATGAACACTGAAGCTTTCTTT. V gene TRBV15 combines with J gene TRBJ1-1; 9 bases map to TRBD1. The CDR3 extends over 16 amino acids. CDR1 and CDR2 (germline): LNHNV, YYDKDF (reference sequence). The V and J ends lost 5 bases and 0 bases, in that order; junction bases with no gene match: 7.

V and J are TRBV6-6 and TRBJ1-1; 7 bases are a match to TRBD1. The CDR3 has 14 amino acids. Germline assignment: CDR1 MNHNY and CDR2 SVGAGI (reference sequence). Trimming cost V 5 bases and J 0 bases; bases outside gene matches: 3. CDR3 residues: CASSHGTVNTEAFF. The CDR3 region has the DNA TGTGCCAGCAGTCACGGGACAGTGAACACTGAAGCTTTCTTT.

This clone was observed a handful of times. V and J are TRBV4-2 and TRBJ2-3, with 15 bases identical to TRBD2. The ends lost 4 bases at V and 3 bases at J; junction bases unmatched: 14. Germline values: CDR1 LGHNA, CDR2 YNFKEQ. The CDR3 is 20 residues long. CDR3 nucleotides: TGTGCCAGCAGCCTAGAGGGGCCCGGACTAGCGGGAGGGAAGACAGATACGCAGTATTTT. As protein: CASSLEGPGLAGGKTDTQYF.

This clone appeared once. CDR3 coding DNA: TGTGCCAGCAGCATCGGGGGGGTGGAGACCCAGTACTTC. This sequence encodes CASSIGGVETQYF. The chain is built from TRBV7-9 and TRBJ2-5; 8 bases are a match to TRBD2. The V and J ends lost 5 bases and 5 bases, in that order; junction bases with no gene match: 4. Germline V gene lookup returns CDR1 SEHNR and CDR2 FQNEAQ (reference sequence). This CDR3 has 13 residues.

This chain joins TRBV30 and TRBJ2-7; possibly TRBD2 for D (6 bases). Trimming removed 0 bases at V and 6 bases at J, with 15 bases between. There are 14 residues in the CDR3. CDR1 GTSNPN and CDR2 SVGIG come from the germline V gene (reference sequence). CDR3 DNA sequence: TGTGCCTGGAGTGTGGGCAGGGCGGGACGCGAGCAGTACTTC. Translating it yields CAWSVGRAGREQYF.

V and J are TRBV18 and TRBJ2-1; 13 bases are a match to TRBD2. This CDR3 has 15 amino acids. V trimming: 7 bases; J trimming: 7 bases; junction bases outside the gene matches: 7. Germline lookup yields CDR1 KGHSH and CDR2 LQKENI. CDR3 in amino acids: CASFGLAGEGNEQFF. CDR3 bases: TGTGCCAGCTTTGGACTAGCGGGAGAAGGGAATGAGCAGTTCTTC.

The chain couples TRBV4-1 to TRBJ2-7, with D perhaps matching TRBD2 (5 bases). The germline V gene encodes CDR1 MGHRA and CDR2 YSYEKL. V shed 0 bases and J shed 2 bases, with 8 bases lying between them. The CDR3 sequence is 14 residues long. The CDR3 loop is CASSQETTAYEQYF. As DNA, the CDR3 is TGCGCCAGCAGCCAAGAGACTACGGCCTACGAGCAGTACTTC.

The chain links TRBV28 to TRBJ1-5; D remains unclear. This CDR3 is built from 16 residues. V dropped 5 bases and J dropped 0 bases, with 14 bases sitting between them. In germline, CDR1 is MDHEN, CDR2 SYDVKM. In DNA, the CDR3 is TGTGCCAGCAGTACCTTATTCGACAATAGCAATCAGCCCCAGCATTTT. Translation gives CASSTLFDNSNQPQHF.

V is TRBV4-1 and J is TRBJ1-5, with 7 bases lining up with TRBD1. The CDR3 is 16 residues long. Losses at the gene ends were 2 bases for V and 3 bases for J; bases not matched to a gene: 7. In germline, CDR1 is MGHRA, CDR2 YSYEKL. CDR3 coding DNA: TGCGCCAGCAGCCAACAAGGGACAGCTTACAATCAGCCCCAGCATTTT. Protein sequence: CASSQQGTAYNQPQHF.

The chain has TRBV7-8 and TRBJ1-2; D is ambiguous. The germline gives CDR1 SGHVS, CDR2 FQNEAQ. The V gene lost 7 bases and the J gene lost 4 bases, with 10 bases spanning the gap. The CDR3 runs 12 residues. In DNA form, the CDR3 reads TGTGCCAGCAAATCGGACTCCTATGGCTACACCTTC. It yields the protein CASKSDSYGYTF.

J is TRBJ2-1 and V is TRBV30; no clear D gene. The CDR3 length is 13 residues. Germline CDR1 GTSNPN, CDR2 SVGIG (reference sequence). The V end was cut by 2 bases, the J end by 1 base, with 6 bases between. CDR3 sequence: CAWSSQSYNEQFF. As DNA, the CDR3 is TGTGCCTGGAGTTCCCAGTCCTACAATGAGCAGTTCTTC.

The CDR3 sequence is CASSLGGRKETQYF. As DNA, the CDR3 is TGCGCCAGCAGCTTGGGGGGCAGAAAAGAGACCCAGTACTTC. The V and J genes are TRBV5-1 and TRBJ2-5; D perhaps matches TRBD1 (5 bases). There are 14 residues in the CDR3. CDR1 is SGHRS and CDR2 is YFSETQ in the germline V gene. V lost 0 bases, J lost 3 bases, and 9 bases lay in between.

A note on this clone: The same CDR3 arises from other DNA sequences in this sample as well. J is TRBJ2-5 and V is TRBV7-9; D ambiguous. V dropped 1 base and J dropped 5 bases, with 5 bases sitting between them. CDR1 and CDR2 from the germline V gene are SEHNR and FQNEAQ (reference sequence). The CDR3 covers 12 residues. The CDR3 DNA reads TGTGCCAGCAGCTTAGGGCCGGAGACCCAGTACTTC. As protein: CASSLGPETQYF.

V and J are TRBV5-1 and TRBJ2-2, with D perhaps TRBD2 (6 bases). This CDR3 has 16 amino acids. V gave up 4 bases and J gave up 4 bases, with 17 bases separating them. Germline values: CDR1 SGHRS, CDR2 YFSETQ. Here the CDR3 DNA reads TGCGCCAGCAGCATGGCAGGGCCCGGGGGCACCGGGGAGCTGTTTTTT. Its translation: CASSMAGPGGTGELFF.

This sequence joins TRBV7-8 and TRBJ2-7; TRBD1 might be the D (5 bases). CDR1 is SGHVS, CDR2 FQNEAQ, per germline. CDR3 size: 14 residues. Deletions cut 5 bases from V and 5 bases from J, with 16 bases between. The CDR3 protein is CASSLLGRGHEQYF. The DNA of the CDR3 is TGTGCCAGCAGCCTATTGGGTAGGGGCCACGAGCAGTACTTC.

This chain connects TRBV15 to TRBJ1-5, with a possible D match to TRBD1 (6 bases). V lost 0 bases to trimming and J lost 7 bases, with 13 bases between them. CDR3 length: 15 residues. CDR1 and CDR2 (germline): LNHNV, YYDKDF (reference sequence). As DNA, the CDR3 is TGTGCCACCAGCAGAGATCACGGAACAGGGCAGCCCCAGCATTTT. It is translated as CATSRDHGTGQPQHF.

The rearrangement links TRBV5-6 to TRBJ2-1, with TRBD2 matching over 9 bases. With 1 base clipped from V and 7 bases from J, the junction kept 6 bases outside the gene matches. CDR3 length equals 15 residues. Germline values: CDR1 SGHDT, CDR2 YYEEEE. The CDR3 nucleotides read TGTGCCAGCAGCTTGAGGCAGCTAGCGGGGAATGAGCAGTTCTTC. Translation: CASSLRQLAGNEQFF.